This T cell receptor beta chain was sequenced in a study of human T cells and chemical hapten exposure (dated by TCRdb to about 2021). Describing the broader study: For sensitization, 2% DPC in acetone was applied to a 2 cm by 2 cm area of upper inner arm skin. This study followed changes in the peripheral blood TCR repertoire in vivo during primary and secondary sensitization of alopecia patients to the hapten diphenylcyclopropenone (DPC). Blood samples were taken from patients before sensitization (week 0) and then at 2, 6 and about 24 weeks after DPC sensitization. The libraries were sequenced as a pool, and the TCR yield per sample differed mostly because of small variations in library volumes within the pool. Patch testing was done on the upper back using Finn chambers containing 0.01% DPC, and results were scored after 6 days according to International Contact Dermatitis Research Group standards. About 28 alopecia patients gave blood for TCR sequencing at one to four time points (pre-sensitization, 2, 6 and 24 weeks). Throughout the roughly 26-week study period, patients were also given weekly therapeutic DPC doses on the scalp. Most of the patients in the cohort were female, and the cohort covered alopecia areata with under or over 50% scalp involvement, alopecia totalis and alopecia universalis. On the study overall, not on this receptor specifically: DPC sensitization did not change how many TCRs were above 1 in 1000 frequency, and no evidence was found of alterations in global repertoire structure. After repeated subsampling, changes were observed in the strength of the expansion versus patch-test correlation and in the threshold at which the correlation became significant. A positive correlation was found between the number of PT1 expanded TCRs and patch test score, with significance reached at thresholds 8, 16 and 32 but not 4. Compared with pre-sensitization or healthy control sets, expanded TCRs formed significantly more large CDR3 similarity clusters, which is consistent with antigen-driven responses. Alopecia, a presumed autoimmune disease, was present in all patients, so the immune response of the patients might differ from that of healthy individuals.

With regard to this clonotype: The target of this receptor is not known. The input lacks base qualities; no much larger clone sits a single base away.

What the time point label conveys for this sample: patch test 2, 6 weeks after DPC sensitization. The sample's treatment or condition label, decoded: therapeutic diphenylcyclopropenone sensitization with weekly scalp DPC. At every patch-test visit, the blood draw took place before the patch test was put on. To be eligible, patients had to be aged 18 to 70, diagnosed with alopecia and judged suitable for DPC therapy, while pregnant patients were excluded. Total RNA was extracted from unfractionated whole blood that had been collected in Tempus Blood RNA tubes. Libraries were prepared through RACE. The sequencer was a NextSeq 500. Library preparation attached unique molecular identifiers to individual cDNA molecules for quantitative, reproducible TCR counting. Both TCR alpha and TCR beta chains were sequenced from each blood RNA sample. On the authors' methods: A median of roughly 98,000 TCRs per sample was observed, with a range of 23,224 to 690,600. The Decombinator software suite was used to annotate the V, J and CDR3 of the TCR reads. For PS versus PT1 abundance plots, all samples were subsampled to the same number of TCRs (28,000). Expanded TCRs were defined as absent before sensitization and observed at least eight times at the 2-week time point. TCRdb reworked the public reads: Q25 trimming with fastp, MiXCR clone assembly, productive beta chains retained. One record per CDR3 amino acid sequence lists the most common genes and DNA. The V and J calls come from TCRdb's annotation, not from the publication. This sample lists over 65,000 distinct CDR3 sequences; roughly 11% were detected once. Of the sample, around 1.5% falls within the top ten clones.

The material was whole blood, obtained in connection with sensitization to the hapten diphenylcyclopropenone (DPC). This clonotype was obtained from a man aged 18 to 29 with alopecia areata. Some clones in this sample may be carry-over from other donors' samples.

This receptor carries the CDR3 CASSLAGTVSNQPQHF. The DNA sequence follows: TGTGCCAGCAGCTTAGCCGGGACAGTTAGCAATCAGCCCCAGCATTTT. The sequence is built from TRBV7-2 and TRBJ1-5, with 7 central nucleotides matching TRBD1. Taken from the germline V gene, the CDR1 and CDR2 loops are SGHTA and FQGNSA. Trimming accounts for 0 bases at V and 0 bases at J, while the number of junction bases matched to no gene is 2. From cysteine to phenylalanine, the CDR3 is 16 amino acids long. The CDR3 DNA has 48 bases and is translated from base 1.